Below, one TCR beta chain is given with its context. This clonotype was seen many times. Its antigen is still unknown. Nothing much larger sits one base from this clone, and base qualities are not available. These data come from a study of spatial heterogeneity in lung cancer (dated by TCRdb to about 2019). Concerning the study at large: Beta-chain transcripts were consistently detected in greater numbers than alpha-chain transcripts, which likely reflected higher beta-chain transcript abundance. In non-small cell lung cancer, the study quantitatively compared TCR alpha and beta repertoires across several tumor regions, matched nontumor lung, and blood. Nonsynonymous mutation counts, determined by whole-exome sequencing of tumor tissue, were related to features of the TCR repertoire. In the raw uncorrected reads, each unique combination of TCR and UMI appeared on average more than ten times. Both alpha and beta chains were TCR-sequenced in samples taken at surgery, namely 220 tumor regions, 62 to 65 matched nontumor lung samples and some 53 PBMC samples.

CDR1 and CDR2 are drawn from the germline V gene (reference sequence): LNHDA, SQIVND. The CDR3 spans 15 residues, from the cysteine through the phenylalanine. The retained sequence is limited to the CDR3, 45 bases, with the frame set at the first base. Here V drops 6 bases and J drops 0 bases, and the junction holds 6 bases not matched to any gene. Receptors were amplified or captured by 5' RACE. Sequencing took place on a NextSeq 500. In the TCR library protocol, a unique molecular identifier was attached to each TCR cDNA molecule so that PCR and sequencing errors could be corrected. The authors' analysis ran thus. TCR identification, UMI-based error correction and CDR3 extraction were all carried out with Decombinator tools. Expanded TCRs were defined as those above a frequency of 2 per 1,000, corresponding to the top 1% of the tumor frequency distribution. Renyi diversity was calculated using the R vegan package after each repertoire was subsampled 100 times to 5,000 TCRs. CDR3 similarity networks were built from amino acid triplet string-kernel similarity, connecting CDR3s with pairwise similarity above 0.82. Using fastp trimming at Q25 and MiXCR clonotype assembly, TCRdb reanalyzed the public sequencing data and kept in-frame beta chains. Entries that share a CDR3 protein sequence are merged under the most common genes and DNA. These V and J calls derive from TCRdb rather than the authors' analysis. A total of about 42,000 distinct CDR3 sequences appear in this sample, approximately 6.9% of them only once. Together, the top ten hold about 39% of the sample.

Study-level results and caveats: Ubiquitous expanded tumor TCRs were found in blood more often at tumor resection than at routine follow-up. Confirming at a functional level the hypothesis that regional TCRs recognize regional mutations was considered to require additional single-cell paired TCR alpha and beta sequencing.

This specimen's time point label, per the study, means: sample taken at primary tumor resection. TCR sequencing used whole RNA extracted from tumor and nontumor lung tissue, or from cryopreserved PBMC samples, without cell sorting. The donors were fewer than 90 patients from the lung TRACERx cohort who had early-stage, untreated non-small cell lung cancer. A patient was chosen for TCR sequencing only when enough RNA was available from at least two tumor regions. The starting material was PBMCs, obtained at surgery. This clonotype originated in a female donor with early-stage non-small cell lung cancer. The receptor chain draws on TRBV19 and TRBJ2-7; 9 bases in the middle match TRBD1. The CDR3 is CASSPRTGASYEQYF. The nucleotide sequence reads as follows: TGTGCCAGTAGCCCTCGGACAGGGGCCTCCTACGAGCAGTACTTC.